This record looks at one TCR beta chain sequence and its context. Adults of Caucasian background living in Nashville, Tennessee made up all donors. Deep level was the assay's run setting. The authors split each subset's genomic DNA evenly across several immunoSEQ plates. Repertoires were generated with immunoSEQ multiplex PCR, while TCRdb's copy carries only in-frame clones and drops some. The sample lists roughly 1,600,000 clones, approximately 98.5% occurring once. The entry originates in a study of shared clonotypes between healthy human individuals. Trimming left V 7 bases short and J 7 bases short, with 22 bases between. Per the germline V gene, CDR1 is MNHNS and CDR2 is SASEGT. The CDR3 contains 15 residues.

The genes are TRBV6-1 and TRBJ1-2; D remains unclear. The TCR originated in a man aged 30 to 39 in good health. The sequencing input was naive CD4+ T cells sorted from blood. Regarding subset: CD45RA+ positively selected. The CDR3 spells CASTADLGTAFGYTF. CDR3 sequence (DNA): TGTGCCAGCACCGCAGATCTAGGCACAGCCTTTGGCTACACCTTC.